These 3 T cell receptor beta chains originate from one sample sequenced in a study of T cells in Graves' hyperthyroidism and ophthalmopathy. Authors of the study amplified TCR beta CDR3 regions from RNA transcripts. First-round RT-PCR with HTBI primers amplified the TCR CDR3 region. TCRdb re-analysed the multiplex PCR reads in MiXCR, keeping a single row per CDR3 protein. The table lists some 530,000 distinct CDR3 sequences, about 20% of them singletons, with around 47% in the top ten. The specimen sequenced was blood. The receptors derive from a woman between 65 and 79 years old with Graves' ophthalmopathy.

This clonotype was seen more than once but under ten times. V is TRBV12-3 or TRBV12-4 and J is TRBJ2-3; D gene unclear. V was trimmed by 3 bases and J by 10 bases, leaving 11 bases between them. The CDR3 length is 12 residues. The DNA of the CDR3 is TGTGCCAGCAGTTTTTCGGGTTTCGCGCAGTATTTT. Translation: CASSFSGFAQYF.

The chain combines TRBV30 with TRBJ2-2; 8 nucleotides match TRBD2. The CDR3 extends over 13 amino acids. The V gene end was trimmed by 3 bases and the J gene end by 6 bases; junction bases not matched to a gene: 3. CDR1 is GTSNPN, CDR2 SVGIG, per germline (reference sequence). The CDR3: CAWRRGGPGELFF. The DNA for the CDR3 is TGTGCCTGGAGACGGGGGGGTCCCGGGGAGCTGTTTTTT.

This clonotype was seen more than once but under ten times. The chain joins TRBV9 to TRBJ2-1, with 7 bases lining up with TRBD2. J lost 10 bases, V lost 0 bases, and 4 bases had no gene match. CDR3 length equals 13 residues. The germline V gene has CDR1 SGDLS and CDR2 YYNGEE. This CDR3 is CASSVGSSGEQFF. The CDR3, as DNA: TGTGCCAGCAGCGTAGGTTCTAGCGGAGAGCAGTTCTTC.